The 14 T cell receptor beta chains below were found in one sample sequenced in a study of shared clonotypes between healthy human individuals. Data came from immunoSEQ multiplex PCR; TCRdb stores just in-frame clones and leaves some out. The data contain under 600,000 clones, around three quarters of them singletons. Source material: PBMCs. These TCRs come from a woman aged 40 to 50 in good health. Some clones in this sample may be carry-over from other donors' samples.

The chain links TRBV18 to TRBJ1-2; 8 positions agree with TRBD1. With V trimmed by 4 bases and J by 2 bases, 6 bases remained unmatched. Germline values: CDR1 KGHSH, CDR2 LQKENI. The CDR3 is 15 amino acids. Here the CDR3 reads CASSLQGGVNYGYTF. Written as DNA, the CDR3 is TGTGCCAGCTCACTACAGGGGGGGGTCAACTATGGCTACACCTTC.

The genes are TRBV6-1 and TRBJ2-7, with 11 bases that match TRBD2. Trimming removed 2 bases from V and 2 bases from J; junction bases left unmatched: 5. Germline lookup yields CDR1 MNHNS and CDR2 SASEGT. The CDR3 is 16 residues long. The CDR3 reads CASSERATSGTYEQYF. The CDR3 DNA follows: TGTGCCAGCAGTGAACGCGCGACTAGCGGGACCTACGAGCAGTACTTC.

The chain employs TRBV19 and TRBJ2-7; TRBD2 aligns across 8 bases. CDR1 LNHDA and CDR2 SQIVND come from the germline V gene (reference sequence). V lost 5 bases, J lost 6 bases, and 15 bases stayed unmatched. The CDR3 loop spans 16 amino acids. DNA of the CDR3: TGTGCCAGTAGTCATACCCGCGGGACTAGGGGCTTCGAGCAGTACTTC. This sequence encodes CASSHTRGTRGFEQYF.

The J gene is TRBJ2-5, the V gene TRBV28, with 7 bases lining up with TRBD2. Per the germline V gene, CDR1 is MDHEN and CDR2 is SYDVKM. V shed 6 bases, J shed 5 bases, and the junction held 12 bases outside the gene matches. CDR3 size: 15 residues. The CDR3 region has the DNA TGTGCCAGCAGCCTTGTGGGGAGGGCGGGGGAGACCCAGTACTTC. Translated, it gives CASSLVGRAGETQYF. Together with reference TRBV28 and TRBJ2-5, the CDR3 gives the full variable domain: DVKVTQSSRYLVKRTGEKVFLECVQDMDHENMFWYRQDPGLGLRLIYFSYDVKMKEKGDIPEGYSVSREKKERFSLILESASTNQTSMYLCASSLVGRAGETQYFGPGTRLLVL.

This clone was counted at least ten times. One end of the junction is discordant with germline, which a read error may explain. The chain couples TRBV5-1 to TRBJ1-1; 7 nucleotides agree with TRBD1. The CDR3 covers 13 residues. Germline V CDR1 and CDR2: SGHRS, YFSETQ. The CDR3 region has the DNA TGCGCCAGCAGCGTACAGGGGAACGCTGAAGCTTTCTTT. Its translation is CASSVQGNAEAFF.

In this sample, this clone turned up many times. The gene calls are TRBV5-1 and TRBJ2-2, with 8 bases matching TRBD1. The J segment lost 4 bases and the V segment lost 4 bases, leaving 9 bases of the junction unmatched. This CDR3 region has 16 residues. Germline assignment: CDR1 SGHRS and CDR2 YFSETQ. The DNA of the CDR3 is TGCGCCAGCAGCAGAGAGACAGGGGTTGGCACCGGGGAGCTGTTTTTT. The encoded protein is CASSRETGVGTGELFF.

V and J are TRBV7-2 and TRBJ2-5; D is ambiguous. Trimming removed 0 bases from V and 4 bases from J, with 6 bases in between. The CDR3 contains 13 residues. From germline, CDR1 is SGHTA and CDR2 FQGNSA. Here the CDR3 DNA reads TGTGCCAGCAGCTTAGCGGGATCAGAGACCCAGTACTTC. This codes for CASSLAGSETQYF.

The chain has TRBV18 and TRBJ2-2; 8 bases fit TRBD2. The CDR3 runs 17 residues. The germline gives CDR1 KGHSH, CDR2 LQKENI. The V segment lost 0 bases and the J segment 4 bases; nucleotides outside the gene matches: 7. The CDR3 loop is CASSPPMGSGATGELFF. CDR3 sequence (DNA): TGTGCCAGCTCACCACCGATGGGTAGCGGGGCCACCGGGGAGCTGTTTTTT.

The gene calls are TRBV2 and TRBJ2-1, with 10 positions matching TRBD2. V gave up 7 bases and J gave up 9 bases; unmatched junction bases: 9. The CDR3 is made up of 14 amino acids. CDR1 is SNHLY, CDR2 FYNNEI, per germline. CDR3 sequence reads: CASIWLAGEGEQFF. The CDR3 DNA follows: TGTGCCAGCATCTGGCTAGCGGGAGAGGGTGAGCAGTTCTTC.

The chain joins TRBV27 to TRBJ2-3, with TRBD2 matching over 8 bases. Unmatched junction bases numbered 10, after V lost 5 bases and J lost 0 bases. This CDR3 contains 17 residues. Germline V lookup: CDR1 MNHEY, CDR2 SMNVEV (reference sequence). Here the CDR3 DNA reads TGTGCCAGCAGTCCCAATTTAGCGGGAATTAGCACAGATACGCAGTATTTT. Protein sequence: CASSPNLAGISTDTQYF.

The chain combines TRBV6-4 with TRBJ2-7, with TRBD2 matching 7 bases. The CDR3 loop spans 15 amino acids. The germline gives CDR1 MRHNA, CDR2 SNTAGT. Trimming removed 2 bases from V and 9 bases from J; junction bases left unmatched: 13. CDR3 coding DNA: TGTGCCAGCAGTGACGGAGACGGGAGGTGCGTTGGGCAGTACTTC. Translating it yields CASSDGDGRCVGQYF.

Comments on this clone: Other DNA sequences in the same sample also yield this CDR3. The rearrangement links TRBV5-1 to TRBJ2-5; no definite D call. Trimming cost V 2 bases and J 5 bases, with 10 bases left between them. This CDR3 contains 13 residues. Per germline, CDR1 SGHRS and CDR2 YFSETQ. DNA for the CDR3: TGCGCCAGCAGCTTCCTCGCCGGGGAGACCCAGTACTTC. It is translated as CASSFLAGETQYF.

The rearrangement joins TRBV4-3 to TRBJ1-1, with 7 bases fitting TRBD1. Germline V gene sequence: CDR1 LGHNA, CDR2 YSLEER. V lost 1 base to trimming and J lost 5 bases; unmatched junction nucleotides: 4. The CDR3 sequence is 14 residues long. CDR3 bases: TGCGCCAGCAGCCAAGGGCAGGGGGGAACTGAAGCTTTCTTT. Its protein product is CASSQGQGGTEAFF.

The CDR3 reads CASSSGLGYEQYF. DNA of the CDR3: TGCGCCAGCAGTAGCGGGTTGGGGTACGAGCAGTACTTC. The chain has TRBV10-1 and TRBJ2-7; possibly TRBD2 for D (6 bases). V was cut by 5 bases and J by 4 bases, with 12 bases left in between. CDR1 and CDR2 from the germline V gene are WNHNN and SYGVQD (reference sequence). The CDR3 loop spans 13 amino acids.